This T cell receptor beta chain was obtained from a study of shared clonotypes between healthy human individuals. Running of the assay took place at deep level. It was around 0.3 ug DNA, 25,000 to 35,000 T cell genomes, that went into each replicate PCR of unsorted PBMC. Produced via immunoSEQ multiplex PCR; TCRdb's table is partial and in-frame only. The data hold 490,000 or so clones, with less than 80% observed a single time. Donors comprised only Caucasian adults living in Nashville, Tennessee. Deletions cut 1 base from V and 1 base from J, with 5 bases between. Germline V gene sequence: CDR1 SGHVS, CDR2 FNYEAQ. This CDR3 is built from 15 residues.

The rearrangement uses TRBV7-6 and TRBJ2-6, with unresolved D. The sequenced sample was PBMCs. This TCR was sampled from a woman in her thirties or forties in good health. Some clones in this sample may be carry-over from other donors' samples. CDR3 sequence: CASSLGPSGANVLTF. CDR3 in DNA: TGTGCCAGCAGCTTAGGCCCGTCTGGGGCCAACGTCCTGACTTTC.